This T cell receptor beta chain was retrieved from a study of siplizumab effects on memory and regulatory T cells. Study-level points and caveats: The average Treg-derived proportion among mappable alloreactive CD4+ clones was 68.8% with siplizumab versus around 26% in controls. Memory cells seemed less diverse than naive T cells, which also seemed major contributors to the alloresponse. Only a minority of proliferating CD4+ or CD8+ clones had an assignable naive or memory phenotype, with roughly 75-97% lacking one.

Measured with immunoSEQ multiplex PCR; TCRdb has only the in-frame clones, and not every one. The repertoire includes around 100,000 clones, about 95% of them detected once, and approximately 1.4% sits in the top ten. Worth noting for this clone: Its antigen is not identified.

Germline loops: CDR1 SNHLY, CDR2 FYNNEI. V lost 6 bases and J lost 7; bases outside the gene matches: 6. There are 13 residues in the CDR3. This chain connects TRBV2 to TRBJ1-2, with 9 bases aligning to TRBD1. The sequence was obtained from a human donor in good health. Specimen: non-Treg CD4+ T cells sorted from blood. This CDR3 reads CASRVGTGFGYTF. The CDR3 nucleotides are TGTGCCAGCAGGGTGGGGACAGGGTTTGGCTACACCTTC. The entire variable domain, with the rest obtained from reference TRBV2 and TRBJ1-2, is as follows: EPEVTQTPSHQVTQMGQEVILRCVPISNHLYFYWYRQILGQKVEFLVSFYNNEISEKSEIFDDQFSVERPDGSNFTLKIRSTKLEDSAMYFCASRVGTGFGYTFGSGTRLTVV.